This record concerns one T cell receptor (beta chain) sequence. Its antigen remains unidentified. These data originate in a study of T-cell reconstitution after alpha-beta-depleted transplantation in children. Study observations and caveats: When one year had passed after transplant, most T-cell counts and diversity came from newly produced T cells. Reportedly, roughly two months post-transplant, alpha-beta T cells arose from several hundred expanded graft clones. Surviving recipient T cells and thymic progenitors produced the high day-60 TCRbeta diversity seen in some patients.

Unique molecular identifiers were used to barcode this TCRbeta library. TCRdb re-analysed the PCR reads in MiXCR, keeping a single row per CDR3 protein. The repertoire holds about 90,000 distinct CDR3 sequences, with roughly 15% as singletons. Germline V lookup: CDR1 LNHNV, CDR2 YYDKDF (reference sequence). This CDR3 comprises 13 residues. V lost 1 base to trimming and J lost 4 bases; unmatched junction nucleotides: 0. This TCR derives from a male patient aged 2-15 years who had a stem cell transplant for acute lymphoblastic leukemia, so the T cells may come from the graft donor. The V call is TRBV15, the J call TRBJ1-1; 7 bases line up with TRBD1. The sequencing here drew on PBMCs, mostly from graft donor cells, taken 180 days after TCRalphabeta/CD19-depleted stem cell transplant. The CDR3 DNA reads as TGTGCCACCAGCAGAGCAGGGGGCACTGAAGCTTTCTTT. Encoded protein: CATSRAGGTEAFF.